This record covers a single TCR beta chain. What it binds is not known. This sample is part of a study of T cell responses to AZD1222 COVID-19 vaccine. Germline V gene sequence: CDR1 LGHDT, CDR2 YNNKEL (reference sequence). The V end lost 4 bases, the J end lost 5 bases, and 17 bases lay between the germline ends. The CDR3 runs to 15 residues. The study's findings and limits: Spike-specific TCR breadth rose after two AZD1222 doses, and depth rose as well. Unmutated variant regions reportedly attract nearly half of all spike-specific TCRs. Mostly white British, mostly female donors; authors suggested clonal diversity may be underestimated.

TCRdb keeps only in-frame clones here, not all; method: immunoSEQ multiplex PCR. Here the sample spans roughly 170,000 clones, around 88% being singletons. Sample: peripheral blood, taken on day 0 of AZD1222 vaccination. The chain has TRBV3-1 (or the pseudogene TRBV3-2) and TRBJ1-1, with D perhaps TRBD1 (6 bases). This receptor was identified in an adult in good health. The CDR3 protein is CASSPHRQVWTEAFF. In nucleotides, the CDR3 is TGTGCCAGCAGCCCTCATAGACAGGTTTGGACTGAAGCTTTCTTT.